The 10 T cell receptor beta chains given below trace back to one sample, sequenced in a study of siplizumab effects on memory and regulatory T cells. These receptors have no known antigen. The authors kept the mixed lymphocyte reaction cells in coculture at 37°C for under 7 days. Generated by immunoSEQ multiplex PCR, the TCRdb table keeps only in-frame clones and is missing some. The top ten hold around 9.1% of the sample, which has approximately 12,000 clones, 40% seen once. Sequenced: CFSE-low (dividing) CD8+ T cells sorted from an allogeneic mixed lymphocyte reaction. These receptors originate from a human donor in good health; the cells came from an allogeneic mixed lymphocyte reaction.

The chain uses TRBV11-3 and TRBJ1-1; D might be TRBD1 (6 bases). Trimming stripped 5 bases from V and 6 bases from J, with 19 bases between. Looked up from germline, CDR1 is SGHNT and CDR2 is YENEEA. CDR3 length: 15 residues. CDR3: CASSRIVQGFAEAFF. The CDR3 DNA follows: TGTGCCAGCAGCCGCATAGTTCAGGGGTTCGCTGAAGCTTTCTTT.

The J gene is TRBJ1-5, the V gene TRBV19; D remains ambiguous. V lost 6 bases and J lost 1, with 4 bases in between. Germline CDR1 LNHDA, CDR2 SQIVND (reference sequence). The CDR3 is 12 residues long. CDR3 residues: CASRESNQPQHF. CDR3 DNA sequence: TGTGCCAGTAGAGAAAGCAATCAGCCCCAGCATTTT.

The V and J genes are TRBV27 and TRBJ1-2; D unclear. Per the germline V gene, CDR1 is MNHEY and CDR2 is SMNVEV (reference sequence). V lost 3 bases and J lost 10, with 12 bases in between. This CDR3 has 12 amino acids. The CDR3 protein is CASSFYPDNYTF. DNA for the CDR3: TGTGCCAGCAGTTTCTACCCGGATAACTACACCTTC.

This clone counts as medium-sized (0.01 to 0.1%). The chain has TRBV4-2 and TRBJ1-1; possible D gene TRBD1, 6 bases. V dropped 1 base and J dropped 5 bases, with 11 bases sitting between them. Germline loops: CDR1 LGHNA, CDR2 YNFKEQ. The CDR3 is 14 amino acids. For the CDR3, the DNA is TGTGCCAGCAGCCAAGCGGGGGGCAGTACTGAAGCTTTCTTT. This encodes CASSQAGGSTEAFF.

In the case of this clone: This clone may be a read error of a much larger clone one base away. J is TRBJ1-2 and V is TRBV7-9; TRBD1 is a possible D gene (6 bases). V was pared by 7 bases and J by 14 bases, with 26 bases between. The germline CDR1 and CDR2 sequences are SEHNR and FQNEAQ (reference sequence). CDR3 length: 14 amino acids. CDR3 amino acids: CASNLGRDIEVFTF. For the CDR3, the DNA is TGTGCCAGCAACTTGGGCAGGGACATAGAGGTTTTTACCTTC.

The rearrangement uses TRBV27 and TRBJ1-1; D unclear. The CDR3 is made up of 14 amino acids. Germline values: CDR1 MNHEY, CDR2 SMNVEV (reference sequence). The ends were cut back, 2 bases at V and 0 bases at J, with 7 bases in the middle. Here the CDR3 DNA reads TGTGCCAGCAGTTTAGGTGTCTTGAACACTGAAGCTTTCTTT. As protein: CASSLGVLNTEAFF.

The chain combines TRBV7-9 with TRBJ2-7; 10 bases fit TRBD2. Germline CDR1 SEHNR, CDR2 FQNEAQ (reference sequence). This CDR3 contains 14 residues. V was pared by 3 bases and J by 7 bases, with 6 bases of the junction left unmatched. CDR3 in amino acids: CASSLEGLASEQYF. CDR3 in DNA: TGTGCCAGCAGCTTGGAGGGACTAGCGAGTGAGCAGTACTTC. The whole variable domain, filled in from reference TRBV7-9 and TRBJ2-7, reads DTGVSQNPRHKITKRGQNVTFRCDPISEHNRLYWYRQTLGQGPEFLTYFQNEAQLEKSRLLSDRFSAERPKGSFSTLEIQRTEQGDSAMYLCASSLEGLASEQYFGPGTRLTVT.

The gene calls are TRBV7-9 and TRBJ2-3; D uncertain. The CDR3 spans 15 residues. Trimming shortened V by 3 bases and J by 5 bases, and 15 bases separated the two germline ends. CDR1 and CDR2 (germline): SEHNR, FQNEAQ (reference sequence). The CDR3 here is CASSFDHESGDTQYF. The CDR3 DNA is TGTGCCAGCAGCTTTGACCACGAATCGGGAGATACGCAGTATTTT.

The chain combines TRBV27 with TRBJ2-1; 7 positions match TRBD2. J lost 7 bases, V lost 3 bases, and 6 bases had no gene match. The germline gives CDR1 MNHEY, CDR2 SMNVEV (reference sequence). This CDR3 contains 14 residues. The CDR3 region has the DNA TGTGCCAGCAGTTTTTTAGGAGCGGGAAATGAGCAGTTCTTC. It yields the protein CASSFLGAGNEQFF.

In this sample, this clone turned up once. J is TRBJ2-7 and V is TRBV13; D might be TRBD2 (5 bases). V shed 5 bases and J shed 4 bases, with 12 bases lying between them. CDR3 size: 13 residues. Looked up from germline, CDR1 is PRHDT and CDR2 is FYEKMQ (reference sequence). The DNA of the CDR3 is TGTGCCAGCAGCCCGACCGGGATGTACGAGCAGTACTTC. It translates to CASSPTGMYEQYF. Together with reference TRBV13 and TRBJ2-7, the CDR3 gives the full variable domain: AAGVIQSPRHLIKEKRETATLKCYPIPRHDTVYWYQQGPGQDPQFLISFYEKMQSDKGSIPDRFSAQQFSDYHSELNMSSLELGDSALYFCASSPTGMYEQYFGPGTRLTVT.